The 7 T cell receptor beta chains below all came from one sample that was sequenced in a study of naive and memory T cell subsets. An oligonucleotide containing a UMI was ligated to the 3' end of TCR cDNA. Four PCR rounds used nested alpha and beta constant region primers plus the SP2 primer. Each CDR3 protein gets one entry after TCRdb re-called the 5' RACE reads with MiXCR. The table shows about 32,000 distinct CDR3 sequences, with roughly 17% occurring only once. The receptors were gathered from a female donor in good health.

This clonotype has a count of ten or more. J is TRBJ2-5 and V is TRBV29-1; 7 bases agree with TRBD2. Trimming took 4 bases from V and 1 from J; bases not matched to a gene: 6. Germline values: CDR1 SQVTM, CDR2 ANQGSEA. The CDR3 contains 14 residues. CDR3 amino acids: CSVGGGELQETQYF. CDR3 DNA sequence: TGCAGCGTTGGGGGGGGAGAGCTCCAAGAGACCCAGTACTTC.

This clonotype turned up a few times. The V call is TRBV12-3 or TRBV12-4, the J call TRBJ2-3; D gene ambiguous. Trimming took 7 bases from V and 5 from J, leaving 13 bases between them. The CDR3 loop spans 13 amino acids. CDR3 bases: TGTGCCAGCACCAATTCCCTGGTAGATACGCAGTATTTT. This sequence encodes CASTNSLVDTQYF.

Ten or more counts support this clonotype. The V call is TRBV4-1, the J call TRBJ1-5; D remains unclear. In germline, CDR1 is MGHRA, CDR2 YSYEKL. With 0 bases removed from V and 0 bases from J, the gap between germline ends came to 9 bases. This CDR3 region has 16 residues. CDR3 protein: CASSQDWSYSNQPQHF. CDR3 DNA: TGCGCCAGCAGCCAAGATTGGAGCTATAGCAATCAGCCCCAGCATTTT.

By proportion, this clonotype is medium-sized. This rearrangement joins TRBV24-1 to TRBJ2-5, with D tentatively TRBD1 (6 bases). CDR3 length equals 13 residues. With 2 bases removed from V and 5 bases from J, the gap between germline ends came to 8 bases. CDR1 is KGHDR, CDR2 SFDVKD, per germline. CDR3 bases: TGTGCCACCAGTGATTCGCAGGGGGAGACCCAGTACTTC. Translating it yields CATSDSQGETQYF.

The rearrangement uses TRBV20-1 and TRBJ2-3, with 11 bases aligning to TRBD2. The CDR3 loop spans 15 amino acids. Unmatched junction bases numbered 12, after V lost 5 bases and J lost 8 bases. Germline CDR1 DFQATT, CDR2 SNEGSKA (reference sequence). This chain's CDR3 is CSALDSGGAGGTQYF. The DNA of the CDR3 is TGCAGTGCTTTAGATAGCGGGGGGGCCGGGGGTACGCAGTATTTT.

This clonotype rates as medium-sized. This chain joins TRBV6-4 and TRBJ1-2; weak D call: TRBD1 (5 bases). Trimming pared 2 bases from V and 0 bases from J, leaving 10 bases between. From germline, CDR1 is MRHNA and CDR2 SNTAGT. The CDR3 length is 15 residues. The CDR3 DNA is TGTGCCAGCAGTGACGGGACTCCAGCTAACTATGGCTACACCTTC. Protein sequence: CASSDGTPANYGYTF.

This clonotype was picked up many times. The gene calls are TRBV11-2 and TRBJ2-7; D might be TRBD2 (7 bases). Germline V gives CDR1 SGHAT, CDR2 FQNNGV. The V end was cut by 5 bases, the J end by 7 bases, with 15 bases between. The CDR3 has 13 residues. CDR3 in amino acids: CASSLLEGGEQYF. CDR3 coding DNA: TGTGCCAGCAGCCTCCTCGAGGGGGGGGAGCAGTACTTC.